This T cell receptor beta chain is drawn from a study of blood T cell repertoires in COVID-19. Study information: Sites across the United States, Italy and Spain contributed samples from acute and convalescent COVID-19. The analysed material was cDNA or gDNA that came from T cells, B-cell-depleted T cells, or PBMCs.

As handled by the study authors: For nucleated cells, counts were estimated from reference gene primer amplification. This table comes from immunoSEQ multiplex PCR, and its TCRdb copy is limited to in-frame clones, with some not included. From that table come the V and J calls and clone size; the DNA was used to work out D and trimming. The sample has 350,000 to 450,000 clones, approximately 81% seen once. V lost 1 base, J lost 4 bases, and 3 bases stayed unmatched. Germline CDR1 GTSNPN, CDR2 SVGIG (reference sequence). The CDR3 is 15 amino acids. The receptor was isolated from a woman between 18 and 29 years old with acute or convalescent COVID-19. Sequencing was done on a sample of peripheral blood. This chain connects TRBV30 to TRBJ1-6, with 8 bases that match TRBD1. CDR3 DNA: TGTGCCTGGAGTGACCGGACAGGGTATAATTCACCCCTCCACTTT. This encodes CAWSDRTGYNSPLHF. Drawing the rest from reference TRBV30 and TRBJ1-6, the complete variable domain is SQTIHQWPATLVQPVGSPLSLECTVEGTSNPNLYWYRQAAGRGLQLLFYSVGIGQISSEVPQNLSASRPQDRQFILSSKKLLLSDSGFYLCAWSDRTGYNSPLHFGNGTRLTVT.